This T cell receptor (beta chain) was sequenced for a study of blood T cell repertoires in COVID-19. Study-level background: The study drew acute and convalescent COVID-19 samples from the United States, Italy and Spain.

This table comes from immunoSEQ multiplex PCR, and its TCRdb copy is limited to in-frame clones, with some not included. The sample records about 100,000 clones, over 75% being singletons. Sequenced: peripheral blood. The receptor comes from a woman aged 70-85 years with acute or convalescent COVID-19.

CDR3 in amino acids: CASSLDRNTGELFF. The CDR3 bases are TGTGCCAGCAGCCTCGACAGGAACACCGGGGAGCTGTTTTTT. This chain links TRBV7-7 with TRBJ2-2, with a tentative D call TRBD1 (5 bases). Trimming shortened V by 5 bases and J by 1 base, and 8 bases separated the two germline ends. Per the germline V gene, CDR1 is SSHAT and CDR2 is FNYEAQ (reference sequence). CDR3 length: 14 amino acids.